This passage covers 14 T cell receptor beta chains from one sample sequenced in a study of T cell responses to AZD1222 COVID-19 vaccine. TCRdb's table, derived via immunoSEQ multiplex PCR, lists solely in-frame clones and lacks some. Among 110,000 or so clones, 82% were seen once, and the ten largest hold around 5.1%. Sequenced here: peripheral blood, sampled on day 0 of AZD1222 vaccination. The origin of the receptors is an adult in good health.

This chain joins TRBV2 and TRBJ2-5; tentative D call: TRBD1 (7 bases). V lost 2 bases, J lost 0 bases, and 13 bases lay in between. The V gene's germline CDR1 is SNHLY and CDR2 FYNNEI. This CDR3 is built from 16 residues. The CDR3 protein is CASSELARGDQETQYF. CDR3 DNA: TGTGCCAGCAGTGAACTGGCCAGGGGGGACCAAGAGACCCAGTACTTC. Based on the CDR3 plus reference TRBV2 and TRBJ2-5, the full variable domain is EPEVTQTPSHQVTQMGQEVILRCVPISNHLYFYWYRQILGQKVEFLVSFYNNEISEKSEIFDDQFSVERPDGSNFTLKIRSTKLEDSAMYFCASSELARGDQETQYFGPGTRLLVL.

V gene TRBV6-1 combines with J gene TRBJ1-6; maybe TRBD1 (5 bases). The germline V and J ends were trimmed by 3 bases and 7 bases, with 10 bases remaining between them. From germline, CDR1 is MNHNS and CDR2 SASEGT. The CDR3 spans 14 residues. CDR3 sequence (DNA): TGTGCCAGCAGTGAGCAGGGCAGGAATTCACCCCTCCACTTT. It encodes CASSEQGRNSPLHF.

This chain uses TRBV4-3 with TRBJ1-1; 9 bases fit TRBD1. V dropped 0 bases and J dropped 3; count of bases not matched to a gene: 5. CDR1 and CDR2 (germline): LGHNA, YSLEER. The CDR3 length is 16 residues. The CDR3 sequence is CASSQDRTGEDTEAFF. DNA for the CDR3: TGCGCCAGCAGCCAAGACCGGACAGGGGAGGACACTGAAGCTTTCTTT.

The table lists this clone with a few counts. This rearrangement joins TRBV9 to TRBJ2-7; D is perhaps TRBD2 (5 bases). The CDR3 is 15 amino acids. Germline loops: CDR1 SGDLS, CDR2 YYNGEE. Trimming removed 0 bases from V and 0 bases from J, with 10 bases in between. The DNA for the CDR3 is TGTGCCAGCAGCGTAGCTGCCGGGGTCTCCTACGAGCAGTACTTC. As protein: CASSVAAGVSYEQYF.

The CDR3 nucleotides read TGTGCCAGCAGTTATAGGGGGCTTGTGAACACTGAAGCTTTCTTT. This translates into CASSYRGLVNTEAFF. V usage is TRBV6-5 and J usage is TRBJ1-1, with 7 bases matching TRBD1. V dropped 3 bases and J dropped 0; count of bases not matched to a gene: 4. There are 15 residues in the CDR3. Germline V gene lookup returns CDR1 MNHEY and CDR2 SVGAGI.

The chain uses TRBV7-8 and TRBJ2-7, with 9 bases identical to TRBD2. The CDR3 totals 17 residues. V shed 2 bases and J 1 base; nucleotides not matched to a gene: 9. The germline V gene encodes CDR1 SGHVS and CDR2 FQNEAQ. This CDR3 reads CASSLRPGTSFSYEQYF. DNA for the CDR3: TGTGCCAGCAGCTTAAGGCCCGGGACTAGCTTTTCCTACGAGCAGTACTTC.

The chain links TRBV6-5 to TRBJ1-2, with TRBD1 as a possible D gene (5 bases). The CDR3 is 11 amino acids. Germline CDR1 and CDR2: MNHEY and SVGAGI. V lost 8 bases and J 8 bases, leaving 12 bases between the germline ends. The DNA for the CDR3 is TGTGCCAGCTATCAGGGAGGGGGCTACACCTTC. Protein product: CASYQGGGYTF.

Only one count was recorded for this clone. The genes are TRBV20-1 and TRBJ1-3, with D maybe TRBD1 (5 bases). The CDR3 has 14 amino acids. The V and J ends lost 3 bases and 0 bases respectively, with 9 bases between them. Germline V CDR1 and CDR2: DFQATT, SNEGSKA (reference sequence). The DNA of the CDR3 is TGCAGTGCTAGTAAGGACAACTCTGGAAACACCATATATTTT. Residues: CSASKDNSGNTIYF.

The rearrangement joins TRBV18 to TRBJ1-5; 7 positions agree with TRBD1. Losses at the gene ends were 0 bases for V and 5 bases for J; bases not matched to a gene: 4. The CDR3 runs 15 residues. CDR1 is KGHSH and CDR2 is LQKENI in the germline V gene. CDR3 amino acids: CASSPPEGAHQPQHF. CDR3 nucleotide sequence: TGTGCCAGCTCACCACCGGAGGGGGCCCATCAGCCCCAGCATTTT.

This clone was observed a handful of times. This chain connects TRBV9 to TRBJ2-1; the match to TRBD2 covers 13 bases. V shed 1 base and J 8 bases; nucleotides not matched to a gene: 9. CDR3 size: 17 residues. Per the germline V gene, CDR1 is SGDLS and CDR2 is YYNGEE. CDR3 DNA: TGTGCCAGCAGCGTACCCTCTACTAGCGGGGGGGGCCATGAGCAGTTCTTC. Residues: CASSVPSTSGGGHEQFF. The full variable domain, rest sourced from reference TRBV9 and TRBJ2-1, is DSGVTQTPKHLITATGQRVTLRCSPRSGDLSVYWYQQSLDQGLQFLIQYYNGEERAKGNILERFSAQQFPDLHSELNLSSLELGDSALYFCASSVPSTSGGGHEQFFGPGTRLTVL.

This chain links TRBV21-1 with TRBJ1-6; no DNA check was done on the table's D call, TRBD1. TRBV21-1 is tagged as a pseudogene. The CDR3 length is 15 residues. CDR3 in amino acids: CASIPPTGRLSPLHF. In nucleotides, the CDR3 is TGTGCCAGCATCCCACCCACCGGCAGGCTCTCACCCCTCCACTTT.

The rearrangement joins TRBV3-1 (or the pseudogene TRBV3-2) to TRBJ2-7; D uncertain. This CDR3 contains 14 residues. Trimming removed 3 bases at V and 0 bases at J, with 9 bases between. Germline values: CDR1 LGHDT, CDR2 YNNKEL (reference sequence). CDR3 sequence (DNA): TGTGCCAGCAGCCAGAGAGGCCTCTCCTACGAGCAGTACTTC. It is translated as CASSQRGLSYEQYF.

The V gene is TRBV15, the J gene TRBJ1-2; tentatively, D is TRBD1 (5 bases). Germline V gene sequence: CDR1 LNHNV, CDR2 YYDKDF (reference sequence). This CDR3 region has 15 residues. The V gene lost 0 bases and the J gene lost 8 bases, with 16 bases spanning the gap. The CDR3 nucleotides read TGTGCCACCAGCAGAGATAAGGGCAGGGCGGACGGCTACACCTTC. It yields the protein CATSRDKGRADGYTF.

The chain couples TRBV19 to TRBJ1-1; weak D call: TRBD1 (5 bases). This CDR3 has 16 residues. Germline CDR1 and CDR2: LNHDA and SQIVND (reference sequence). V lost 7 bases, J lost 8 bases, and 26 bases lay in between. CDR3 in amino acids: CASTPLGAAGTEEAFF. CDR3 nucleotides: TGTGCCAGTACACCCCTCGGGGCCGCCGGGACCGAAGAAGCTTTCTTT. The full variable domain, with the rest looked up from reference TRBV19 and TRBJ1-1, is DGGITQSPKYLFRKEGQNVTLSCEQNLNHDAMYWYRQDPGQGLRLIYYSQIVNDFQKGDIAEGYSVSREKKESFPLTVTSAQKNPTAFYLCASTPLGAAGTEEAFFGQGTRLTVV.